The 24 T cell receptor beta chains given below trace back to one sample, sequenced in a study of cytomegalovirus exposure and HLA in healthy donors. The primer mix had 60 Vbeta and 13 Jbeta primers. The protocol was immunoSEQ multiplex PCR, while the TCRdb copy is restricted to in-frame clones and leaves out a portion. The repertoire holds some 110,000 clones, with about 70% as singletons. The sequencing input was PBMCs. Receptor source: a young woman in good health and CMV-seronegative.

This clone was observed a handful of times. The chain has TRBV18 and TRBJ1-1; 7 nucleotides agree with TRBD1. Trimming removed 6 bases from V and 5 bases from J; junction bases left unmatched: 9. This CDR3 region has 14 residues. The germline gives CDR1 KGHSH, CDR2 LQKENI. CDR3 nucleotide sequence: TGTGCCAGCTCGCTCTCAAGGGGGCAGACTGAAGCTTTCTTT. Amino acid sequence: CASSLSRGQTEAFF.

The chain links TRBV15 to TRBJ2-5, with 8 bases aligning to TRBD2. Trimming cost V 0 bases and J 5 bases; bases outside gene matches: 8. CDR3 length: 16 residues. Per the germline V gene, CDR1 is LNHNV and CDR2 is YYDKDF (reference sequence). The CDR3 reads CATSRDQSGGWETQYF. The CDR3 region has the DNA TGTGCCACCAGCAGAGATCAGTCGGGGGGGTGGGAGACCCAGTACTTC.

V is TRBV6-5 and J is TRBJ1-2; D possibly corresponds to TRBD1 (5 bases). Germline-derived CDR1 and CDR2 are MNHEY and SVGAGI. The V and J ends lost 4 bases and 7 bases respectively, with 16 bases between them. The CDR3 is 14 amino acids. The DNA for the CDR3 is TGTGCCAGCAGTTTACGACGGGGGTTCTCTGGCTACACCTTC. It translates to CASSLRRGFSGYTF.

The chain is built from TRBV6-5 and TRBJ2-3; TRBD2 agrees at 7 bases. The CDR3 has 14 amino acids. Germline-derived CDR1 and CDR2 are MNHEY and SVGAGI. V shed 4 bases, J shed 4 bases, and the junction held 5 bases outside the gene matches. The DNA for the CDR3 is TGTGCCAGCAGTTCCTTGACTAGCCCAGATACGCAGTATTTT. Its protein is CASSSLTSPDTQYF.

The chain has TRBV9 and TRBJ1-1; TRBD1 agrees at 7 bases. The CDR3 covers 15 residues. Looked up from germline, CDR1 is SGDLS and CDR2 is YYNGEE. The J segment lost 1 base and the V segment lost 4 bases, leaving 7 bases of the junction unmatched. In DNA form, the CDR3 reads TGTGCCAGCAGCCCAAGGGACAGTTCGAACACTGAAGCTTTCTTT. Protein product: CASSPRDSSNTEAFF.

This chain uses TRBV13 with TRBJ1-2, with D unclear. Trimming left V 0 bases short and J 3 bases short, with 5 bases between. This CDR3 has 13 residues. CDR1 is PRHDT, CDR2 FYEKMQ, per germline (reference sequence). The CDR3 DNA reads as TGTGCCAGCAGCTTAGGACAGTACTATGGCTACACCTTC. It codes for CASSLGQYYGYTF.

V and J are TRBV11-1 and TRBJ1-5, with a tentative D call TRBD1 (6 bases). Germline V gene sequence: CDR1 SGHAT, CDR2 FQDESV (reference sequence). Trimming cost V 4 bases and J 2 bases, with 12 bases left between them. CDR3 length equals 15 residues. The chain's CDR3 is CASSSGELGNQPQHF. The CDR3 bases are TGTGCCAGCAGCTCAGGGGAGCTTGGCAATCAGCCCCAGCATTTT.

The chain uses TRBV19 and TRBJ1-2; the match to TRBD1 covers 12 bases. J gave up 5 bases and V 1 base, and 8 bases lay outside the gene matches. Germline assignment: CDR1 LNHDA and CDR2 SQIVND (reference sequence). The CDR3 spans 17 residues. The CDR3 region is CASSIGAGTGGRYGYTF. The CDR3 region has the DNA TGTGCCAGTAGTATAGGGGCCGGGACAGGGGGCAGGTATGGCTACACCTTC.

The rearrangement joins TRBV25-1 to TRBJ1-1; D not resolved. This CDR3 comprises 13 residues. From germline, CDR1 is MGHDK and CDR2 SYGVNS. Trimming removed 7 bases at V and 0 bases at J, with 9 bases between. CDR3 in amino acids: CASTRSLNTEAFF. The CDR3 DNA reads TGTGCCAGCACTCGGTCGTTGAACACTGAAGCTTTCTTT. Full variable domain (rest looked up from reference TRBV25-1 and TRBJ1-1): EADIYQTPRYLVIGTGKKITLECSQTMGHDKMYWYQQDPGMELHLIHYSYGVNSTEKGDLSSESTVSRIRTEHFPLTLESARPSHTSQYLCASTRSLNTEAFFGQGTRLTVV.

The V gene is TRBV7-3, the J gene TRBJ1-1; no reliable D call. V lost 5 bases and J lost 1, with 11 bases in between. Germline CDR1 and CDR2: SGHTA and FQGTGA. The CDR3 sequence is 14 residues long. The CDR3 here is CASSPSGSNTEAFF. CDR3 nucleotides: TGTGCCAGCAGCCCAAGCGGGTCGAACACTGAAGCTTTCTTT.

The chain links TRBV2 to TRBJ2-7; 15 nucleotides line up with TRBD2. This CDR3 has 17 amino acids. Germline CDR1 reads SNHLY; CDR2 reads FYNNEI. V dropped 7 bases and J dropped 0; count of bases not matched to a gene: 7. Here the CDR3 reads CASNFGTSGGSSYEQYF. For the CDR3, the DNA is TGTGCCAGCAATTTTGGGACTAGCGGGGGGAGCTCCTACGAGCAGTACTTC.

The chain links TRBV6-6 to TRBJ2-2; D is perhaps TRBD1 (5 bases). With 6 bases removed from V and 4 bases from J, the gap between germline ends came to 12 bases. Per the germline V gene, CDR1 is MNHNY and CDR2 is SVGAGI (reference sequence). The CDR3 sequence is 14 residues long. CDR3 nucleotide sequence: TGTGCCAGCAGCCCCGACAGTGCCACCGGGGAGCTGTTTTTT. Translating gives CASSPDSATGELFF.

V gene TRBV27 combines with J gene TRBJ2-7, with D tentatively TRBD1 (6 bases). Between the trimmed V and J ends, which lost 0 bases and 0 bases, there was a span of 18 bases. Germline CDR1 is MNHEY and CDR2 is SMNVEV (reference sequence). This CDR3 spans 18 amino acids. Written as DNA, the CDR3 is TGTGCCAGCAGTTTATCGGGGGCCGGTACGGGGCCCTCCTACGAGCAGTACTTC. Translation: CASSLSGAGTGPSYEQYF.

As for this clone: The sample contains more than one DNA sequence encoding this CDR3. The chain couples TRBV5-1 to TRBJ1-1, with a weak D call TRBD1 (6 bases). The CDR3 length is 13 residues. The ends were cut back, 1 base at V and 4 bases at J, with 8 bases in the middle. Germline V CDR1 and CDR2: SGHRS, YFSETQ. CDR3 region: CASSLLGGTEAFF. CDR3 in DNA: TGCGCCAGCAGCTTGCTAGGGGGCACTGAAGCTTTCTTT.

The chain carries TRBV30 and TRBJ1-2; D unresolved. The V and J ends lost 2 bases and 4 bases respectively, with 8 bases between them. The CDR3 extends over 12 amino acids. Germline V CDR1 and CDR2: GTSNPN, SVGIG (reference sequence). CDR3 sequence reads: CAWSSRVYGYTF. DNA for the CDR3: TGTGCCTGGAGTTCACGGGTCTATGGCTACACCTTC.

CDR3 bases: TGTGCCAGTGTTAGCGGGAGTACCCACGAGCAGTACTTC. It translates to CASVSGSTHEQYF. The J gene is TRBJ2-7, the V gene TRBV19; 9 bases line up with TRBD2. Germline-derived CDR1 and CDR2 are LNHDA and SQIVND (reference sequence). V shed 8 bases, J shed 5 bases, and the junction held 7 bases outside the gene matches. CDR3 length: 13 amino acids. The entire variable domain, with the rest obtained from reference TRBV19 and TRBJ2-7, is as follows: DGGITQSPKYLFRKEGQNVTLSCEQNLNHDAMYWYRQDPGQGLRLIYYSQIVNDFQKGDIAEGYSVSREKKESFPLTVTSAQKNPTAFYLCASVSGSTHEQYFGPGTRLTVT.

This clone was observed a handful of times. The chain has TRBV19 and TRBJ1-4; TRBD1 aligns across 8 bases. Germline V gives CDR1 LNHDA, CDR2 SQIVND (reference sequence). The CDR3 is 15 residues long. J was trimmed by 5 bases and V by 3 bases; bases with no gene match: 5. In DNA form, the CDR3 reads TGTGCCAGTAGTATTGGGAGACAGGGGAATGAAAAACTGTTTTTT. Translated: CASSIGRQGNEKLFF.

This chain uses TRBV11-2 with TRBJ1-6, with 7 nucleotides matching TRBD1. Losses at the gene ends were 1 base for V and 3 bases for J; bases not matched to a gene: 3. Germline V CDR1 and CDR2: SGHAT, FQNNGV. The CDR3 has 16 residues. The CDR3 here is CASSLARDSYNSPLHF. CDR3 DNA sequence: TGTGCCAGCAGCTTAGCCCGGGACAGCTATAATTCACCCCTCCACTTT. Looking up the rest from reference TRBV11-2 and TRBJ1-6 gives the full variable domain: EAGVAQSPRYKIIEKRQSVAFWCNPISGHATLYWYQQILGQGPKLLIQFQNNGVVDDSQLPKDRFSAERLKGVDSTLKIQPAKLEDSAVYLCASSLARDSYNSPLHFGNGTRLTVT.

The V call is TRBV6-1, the J call TRBJ1-5; D not resolved. The V end lost 3 bases, the J end lost 2 bases, and 11 bases lay between the germline ends. Germline V gene lookup returns CDR1 MNHNS and CDR2 SASEGT. The CDR3 extends over 15 amino acids. The CDR3 DNA reads TGTGCCAGCAGTGATGCGTTGATTGGCAATCAGCCCCAGCATTTT. Translated: CASSDALIGNQPQHF.

The chain joins TRBV27 to TRBJ2-6; 13 bases fit TRBD2. Germline-derived CDR1 and CDR2 are MNHEY and SMNVEV (reference sequence). The CDR3 totals 18 residues. Trimming took 6 bases from V and 2 from J; bases not matched to a gene: 7. The DNA for the CDR3 is TGTGCCAGCAGGGGACTAGCGGGAACGGTTGCTGGGGCCAACGTCCTGACTTTC. It is translated as CASRGLAGTVAGANVLTF.

This clone appeared a few times. The CDR3 DNA reads TGTGCCAGCAGAGACAGGGGGCTTGGCTACGGGGAGCTGTTTTTT. Its translation: CASRDRGLGYGELFF. The V gene is TRBV2, the J gene TRBJ2-2, with 10 nucleotides matching TRBD1. CDR3 length: 15 residues. With 6 bases clipped from V and 7 bases from J, the junction kept 8 bases outside the gene matches. CDR1 and CDR2 from the germline V gene are SNHLY and FYNNEI.

This clone has a handful of counts. The chain is built from TRBV30 and TRBJ2-3; 7 bases are shared with TRBD2. The V segment lost 4 bases and the J segment 0 bases; nucleotides outside the gene matches: 7. This CDR3 has 15 amino acids. Germline CDR1 reads GTSNPN; CDR2 reads SVGIG (reference sequence). CDR3 sequence: CAWNARGSSTDTQYF. The CDR3 coding sequence is TGTGCCTGGAATGCCCGCGGGAGTAGCACAGATACGCAGTATTTT. The complete variable domain, with remaining parts taken from reference TRBV30 and TRBJ2-3, reads SQTIHQWPATLVQPVGSPLSLECTVEGTSNPNLYWYRQAAGRGLQLLFYSVGIGQISSEVPQNLSASRPQDRQFILSSKKLLLSDSGFYLCAWNARGSSTDTQYFGPGTRLTVL.

V and J are TRBV4-3 and TRBJ1-5; perhaps TRBD1 as D (6 bases). CDR1 is LGHNA and CDR2 is YSLEER in the germline V gene. The CDR3 extends over 15 amino acids. V was pared by 0 bases and J by 7 bases, with 13 bases between. CDR3 region: CASSQDWTEQQPQHF. CDR3 bases: TGCGCCAGCAGCCAAGATTGGACAGAGCAACAGCCCCAGCATTTT.

The genes are TRBV7-2 and TRBJ2-1, with D perhaps TRBD2 (5 bases). Trimming pared 1 base from V and 4 bases from J, leaving 11 bases between. In germline, CDR1 is SGHTA, CDR2 FQGNSA. CDR3 length: 15 amino acids. Here the CDR3 reads CASSLGGGQYNEQFF. In nucleotides, the CDR3 is TGTGCCAGCAGCTTAGGCGGAGGCCAGTACAATGAGCAGTTCTTC.